This T cell receptor (beta chain) was documented in a study of blood T cells in healthy people across ages. CDR3 size: 14 residues. Between the trimmed V and J ends, which lost 6 bases and 7 bases, there was a span of 21 bases. CDR1 and CDR2 from the germline V gene are DFQATT and SNEGSKA (reference sequence). For the second PCR, which ran for about 7 to 12 cycles, a sample-barcoded 5' primer and a J-beta primer mix were used. TCRdb analysed the 5' RACE reads with MiXCR anew, one entry per CDR3 protein. The sample contains approximately 690,000 distinct CDR3 sequences, around 38% of which appear only once.

The rearrangement uses TRBV20-1 and TRBJ2-5, with D possibly matching TRBD1 (6 bases). Sample: blood. The receptor comes from a man of 80 years or more in good health. The CDR3 DNA sequence: TGCAGTGCGGGGGCCCGTCTGGGGATTGGGACCCAGTACTTC. It specifies CSAGARLGIGTQYF.